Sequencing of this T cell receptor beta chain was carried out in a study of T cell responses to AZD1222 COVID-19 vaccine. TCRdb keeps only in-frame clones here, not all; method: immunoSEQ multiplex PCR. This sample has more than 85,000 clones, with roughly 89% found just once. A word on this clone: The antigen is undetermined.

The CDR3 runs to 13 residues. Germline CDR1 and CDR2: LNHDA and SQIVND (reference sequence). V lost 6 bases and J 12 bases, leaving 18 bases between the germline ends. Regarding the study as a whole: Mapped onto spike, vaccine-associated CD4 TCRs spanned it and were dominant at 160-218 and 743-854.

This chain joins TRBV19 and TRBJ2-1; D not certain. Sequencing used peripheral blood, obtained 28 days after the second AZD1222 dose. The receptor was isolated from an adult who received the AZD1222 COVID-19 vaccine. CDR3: CASRSLPGTGQFF. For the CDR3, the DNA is TGTGCCAGTAGATCCCTCCCGGGTACGGGGCAGTTCTTC.